Each of the 3 T cell receptor beta chains below was sequenced from the same sample in a study of cytomegalovirus exposure and HLA in healthy donors. Clones were read by immunoSEQ multiplex PCR, and TCRdb kept only the in-frame ones, dropping some. The sample shows about 120,000 clones, about 82% of them seen only once. Sequencing was done on a sample of PBMCs. The source of these receptors is a man aged 18 to 29 in good health and CMV-seronegative.

The chain couples TRBV19 to TRBJ2-2, with 11 bases matching TRBD2. Germline CDR1 is LNHDA and CDR2 is SQIVND (reference sequence). V dropped 0 bases and J dropped 6; count of bases not matched to a gene: 6. The length of the CDR3 is 17 residues. The CDR3 reads CASSIEGTSGWAGELFF. In DNA, the CDR3 is TGTGCCAGTAGTATAGAAGGGACTAGCGGTTGGGCCGGGGAGCTGTTTTTT.

This clone was counted only a few times. V is TRBV4-2 and J is TRBJ1-2; no firm D call. V lost 3 bases and J 4 bases, leaving 9 bases between the germline ends. Germline lookup yields CDR1 LGHNA and CDR2 YNFKEQ. The CDR3 contains 13 residues. The CDR3 region is CASSHEGGYGYTF. CDR3 coding DNA: TGTGCCAGCAGCCATGAGGGCGGCTATGGCTACACCTTC.

The genes are TRBV6-5 and TRBJ1-2; D is possibly TRBD1 (5 bases). Germline V gives CDR1 MNHEY, CDR2 SVGAGI. CDR3 size: 16 residues. The V end was cut by 0 bases, the J end by 4 bases, with 15 bases between. CDR3 bases: TGTGCCAGCAGTTACTCGGTTCAGGGCAGATCCTATGGCTACACCTTC. This gives the protein CASSYSVQGRSYGYTF.